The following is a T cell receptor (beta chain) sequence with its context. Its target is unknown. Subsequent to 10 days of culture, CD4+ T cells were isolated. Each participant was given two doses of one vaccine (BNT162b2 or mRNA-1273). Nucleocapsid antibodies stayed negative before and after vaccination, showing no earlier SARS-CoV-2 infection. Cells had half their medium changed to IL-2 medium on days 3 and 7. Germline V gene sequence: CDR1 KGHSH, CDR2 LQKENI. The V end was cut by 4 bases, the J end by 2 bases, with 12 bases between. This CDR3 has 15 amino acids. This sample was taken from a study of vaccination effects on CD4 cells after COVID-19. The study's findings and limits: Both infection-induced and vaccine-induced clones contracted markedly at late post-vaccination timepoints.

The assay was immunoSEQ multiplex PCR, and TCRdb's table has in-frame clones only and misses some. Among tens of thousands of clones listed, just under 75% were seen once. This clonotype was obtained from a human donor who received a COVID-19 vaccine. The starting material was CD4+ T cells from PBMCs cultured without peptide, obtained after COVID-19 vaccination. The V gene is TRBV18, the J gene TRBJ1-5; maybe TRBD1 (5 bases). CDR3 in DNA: TGTGCCAGCTCACTGACAGTAGGAGGCAATCAGCCCCAGCATTTT. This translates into CASSLTVGGNQPQHF. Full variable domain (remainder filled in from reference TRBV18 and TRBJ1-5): NAGVMQNPRHLVRRRGQEARLRCSPMKGHSHVYWYRQLPEEGLKFMVYLQKENIIDESGMPKERFSAEFPKEGPSILRIQQVVRGDSAAYFCASSLTVGGNQPQHFGDGTRLSIL.